These T cell receptor beta chains were read from a single sample in a study of blood T cell repertoires in COVID-19. Here immunoSEQ multiplex PCR was the method, and the copy in TCRdb shows in-frame clones only, minus some. There are some 91,000 clones in the sample; over 75% occur only once, and 7% lies in the top ten. Specimen: peripheral blood. The receptors originated from a man aged 65-85 years with acute or convalescent COVID-19. CDR3s include the opening cysteine and the closing phenylalanine or tryptophan. D genes are given only for firm matches. Some rows have no size entry. The others give once, few or many, or a class for an expanded clone.

d_call j_call v_call cdr3_length clone_size cdr3_nt cdr3_aa
NA TRBJ1-2 TRBV12-3/TRBV12-4 12 NA TGTGCCAGCAGTTTCGAGGGATATGGCTACACCTTC CASSFEGYGYTF
TRBD1 TRBJ2-3 TRBV10-2 13 NA TGCGCCAGCGGGGGGACAGGGTCGGATACGCAGTATTTT CASGGTGSDTQYF
TRBD1 TRBJ1-2 TRBV6-5 13 NA TGTGCCAGCAGTTCCGGGACAGGAGTTGGCTACACCTTC CASSSGTGVGYTF
NA TRBJ2-6 TRBV28 16 few TGTGCCAGCAGCGGCAGGGCCTACTCTGGGGCCAACGTCCTGACTTTC CASSGRAYSGANVLTF
TRBD1 TRBJ1-2 TRBV5-4 15 NA TGTGCCAGCAGCGACGGACAGGGGATTACCTATGGCTACACCTTC CASSDGQGITYGYTF
NA TRBJ1-1 TRBV10-3 12 NA TGTGCCTCCCAGGCAGATCGCACTGAAGCTTTCTTT CASQADRTEAFF
NA TRBJ2-6 TRBV5-4 15 once TGTGCCAGCAGCTTGGGAGGTACTGGGGCCAACGTCCTGACTTTC CASSLGGTGANVLTF
TRBD1 TRBJ1-2 TRBV10-1 13 once TGCGCCAGCAGCCCCTCGACAGGGGGTGGCTACACCTTC CASSPSTGGGYTF
TRBD2 TRBJ2-1 TRBV5-4 16 NA TGTGCCAGCAGCTTTTCGGCGACTAGCGGTTTCAATGAGCAGTTCTTC CASSFSATSGFNEQFF
TRBD1 TRBJ2-2 TRBV10-1 15 NA TGCGCCAGCAGTAAGGGACAGGGGGACACCGGGGAGCTGTTTTTT CASSKGQGDTGELFF
NA TRBJ2-7 TRBV11-2 13 few TGTGCCAGCAGCTTAGAGATCAGCTACGAGCAGTACTTC CASSLEISYEQYF
TRBD1 TRBJ2-7 TRBV28 14 NA TGTGCCAGCAGCGTAGTCGGGACAGGGGGCGAGCAGTACTTC CASSVVGTGGEQYF
NA TRBJ2-5 TRBV5-1 14 NA TGCGCCAGCAGCTTGGACAGGGTCGGAGAGACCCAGTACTTC CASSLDRVGETQYF
NA TRBJ2-2 TRBV7-9 15 NA TGTGCCAGCAGCTCTCGACTAGAGAACACCGGGGAGCTGTTTTTT CASSSRLENTGELFF
TRBD1 TRBJ2-4 TRBV18 12 NA TGTGCCAGCTCACCGGACAGGGTTACTCAGTACTTC CASSPDRVTQYF
TRBD1 TRBJ1-5 TRBV6-5 15 NA TGTGCCAGCATTTTAGGACAGGGTATACCTCAGCCCCAGCATTTT CASILGQGIPQPQHF
TRBD1 TRBJ1-4 TRBV27 14 NA TGTGCCAGCAGACGGACAGGGACTAATGAAAAACTGTTTTTT CASRRTGTNEKLFF
TRBD2 TRBJ2-1 TRBV5-1 14 NA TGCGCCAGCAGCTTGGCCTCGGGAGGGAATGAGCAGTTCTTC CASSLASGGNEQFF
TRBD2 TRBJ2-7 TRBV5-4 12 few TGTGCCAGCACCCCGGGGGGGGAAGAGCAGTACTTC CASTPGGEEQYF
NA TRBJ2-1 TRBV5-4 14 NA TGTGCCAGCAGCTTGGATGTCGGGTCGGGGGAGCAGTTCTTC CASSLDVGSGEQFF
NA TRBJ1-3 TRBV6-1 12 NA TGTGCCAGCAGCCCCGAGCCCGACACCATATATTTT CASSPEPDTIYF
NA TRBJ1-5 TRBV15 15 few TGTGCCACCAGCAGAGATCGAACCAGGGGACAGCCCCAGCATTTT CATSRDRTRGQPQHF
NA TRBJ1-2 TRBV5-4 15 NA TGTGCCAGCAGCTTTGAGGGGGTGCTTAACTATGGCTACACCTTC CASSFEGVLNYGYTF
TRBD1 TRBJ2-5 TRBV11-3 17 NA TGTGCCAGCAGCTTAGGTATCGGGACAGGAAAAGGAGAGACCCAGTACTTC CASSLGIGTGKGETQYF
NA TRBJ2-3 TRBV9 13 NA TGTGCCAGCAGCGTTCTCTACGCAGATACGCAGTATTTT CASSVLYADTQYF
NA TRBJ2-2 TRBV10-1 15 NA TGCGCCAGCAGTGAGGGGATCCGGGGGACCGGGGAGCTGTTTTTT CASSEGIRGTGELFF
NA TRBJ1-1 TRBV5-1 14 NA TGCGCCAGCAGCTCCGGGACATCGAACACTGAAGCTTTCTTT CASSSGTSNTEAFF
TRBD1 TRBJ1-2 TRBV5-1 13 NA TGCGCCAGCAGAGAGACAGGGAACTATGGCTACACCTTC CASRETGNYGYTF
NA TRBJ2-1 TRBV5-5 15 NA TGTGCCAGCAGCTTAGCAGGGCTGAATTACAATGAGCAGTTCTTC CASSLAGLNYNEQFF
NA TRBJ1-4 TRBV6-2/TRBV6-3 14 few TGTGCCAGCAGTCGTCTGGGGGGGAATGAAAAACTGTTTTTT CASSRLGGNEKLFF
NA TRBJ2-2 TRBV24-1 13 NA TGTGCCACCAGTGATTTCATGACCGGGGAGCTGTTTTTT CATSDFMTGELFF
TRBD1 TRBJ2-5 TRBV2 14 NA TGTGCCAGCAGTAGGGACAGGAACCAAGAGACCCAGTACTTC CASSRDRNQETQYF
TRBD1 TRBJ1-2 TRBV6-5 16 NA TGTGCCAGCAGTTACTCGTTGACAGGGCTAGGCTATGGCTACACCTTC CASSYSLTGLGYGYTF
NA TRBJ2-1 TRBV14 13 NA TGTGCCAGCAGCCGCCGGGGTTACAATGAGCAGTTCTTC CASSRRGYNEQFF
NA TRBJ1-5 TRBV5-6 15 NA TGTGCCAGCAGCTTGTCTTCGGGACTAGGTCAGCCCCAGCATTTT CASSLSSGLGQPQHF
NA TRBJ2-3 TRBV7-8 13 NA TGTGCCAGCAGCTCCAGGGTTACAGATACGCAGTATTTT CASSSRVTDTQYF
TRBD1 TRBJ2-7 TRBV5-1 16 NA TGCGCCAGCAGCTGGACAAGTGGGACAGGGTACTACGAGCAGTACTTC CASSWTSGTGYYEQYF
NA TRBJ1-2 TRBV7-9 13 NA TGTGCCAGCAGCTCAGGACTAGGGGATGGCTACACCTTC CASSSGLGDGYTF
TRBD2 TRBJ2-2 TRBV9 16 NA TGTGCCAGCAGCTTCGGACTAGCGGGGGGCACCGGGGAGCTGTTTTTT CASSFGLAGGTGELFF
NA TRBJ2-1 TRBV4-2 14 NA TGTGCCAGCAGCCAAGTAGGTCGGGAGAATGAGCAGTTCTTC CASSQVGRENEQFF
TRBD1 TRBJ1-1 TRBV29-1 13 NA TGCAGCGGACAGGGGTTTGCGAACACTGAAGCTTTCTTT CSGQGFANTEAFF
NA TRBJ2-1 TRBV19 14 NA TGTGCCAGTAGTATAGAGGGGCCGTACAATGAGCAGTTCTTC CASSIEGPYNEQFF
NA TRBJ1-3 TRBV11-3 13 NA TGTGCCAGCAGCTTAGGCGCTGGAAACACCATATATTTT CASSLGAGNTIYF
NA TRBJ2-5 TRBV27 14 NA TGTGCCAGCAGTCGCGGTCTACCGCAAGAGACCCAGTACTTC CASSRGLPQETQYF